This T cell receptor beta chain originates from a study of T cell changes during pregnancy in multiple sclerosis. CDR1 is SGHTA and CDR2 is FQGNSA in the germline V gene. This CDR3 contains 15 residues. Unmatched junction bases numbered 5, after V lost 5 bases and J lost 2 bases. Sequenced by immunoSEQ multiplex PCR; TCRdb stores in-frame clones only, minus some. The repertoire holds around 62,000 clones, with just over 90% as singletons. The chain has TRBV7-2 and TRBJ2-1; TRBD2 aligns across 8 bases. The input for sequencing was peripheral blood, taken in the third trimester of pregnancy. The sequence was collected from a female donor with multiple sclerosis, enrolled in a pregnancy study. The CDR3 here is CASSATAGAYNEQFF. In DNA form, the CDR3 reads TGTGCCAGCAGCGCCACAGCGGGGGCCTACAATGAGCAGTTCTTC.